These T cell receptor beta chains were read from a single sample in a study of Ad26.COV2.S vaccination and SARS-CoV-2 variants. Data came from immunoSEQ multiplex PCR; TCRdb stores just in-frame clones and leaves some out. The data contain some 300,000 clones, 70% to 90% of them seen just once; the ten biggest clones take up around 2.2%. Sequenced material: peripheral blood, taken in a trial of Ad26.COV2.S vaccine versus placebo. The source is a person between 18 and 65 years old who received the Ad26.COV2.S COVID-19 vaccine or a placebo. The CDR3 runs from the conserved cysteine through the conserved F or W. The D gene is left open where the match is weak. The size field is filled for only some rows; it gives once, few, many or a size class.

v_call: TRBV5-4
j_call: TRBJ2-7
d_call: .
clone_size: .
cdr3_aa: CASSLLGTHYEQYF
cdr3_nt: TGTGCCAGCAGCCTGCTGGGGACACACTACGAGCAGTACTTC

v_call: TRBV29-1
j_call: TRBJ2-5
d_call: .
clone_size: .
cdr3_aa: CSVESGAETQYF
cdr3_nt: TGCAGCGTTGAATCCGGGGCAGAGACCCAGTACTTC

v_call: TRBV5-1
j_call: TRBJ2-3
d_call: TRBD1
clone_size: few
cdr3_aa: CASSLGGGGTDTQYF
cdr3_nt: TGCGCCAGCAGCTTGGGAGGGGGCGGCACAGATACGCAGTATTTT

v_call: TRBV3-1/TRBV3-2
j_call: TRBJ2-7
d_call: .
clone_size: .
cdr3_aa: CASSRNYEQYF
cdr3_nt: TGTGCCAGCAGCCGGAACTACGAGCAGTACTTC

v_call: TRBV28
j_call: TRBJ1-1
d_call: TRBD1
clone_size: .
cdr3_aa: CASSSHRGRTEAFF
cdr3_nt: TGTGCCAGCAGCTCTCACAGGGGACGCACTGAAGCTTTCTTT

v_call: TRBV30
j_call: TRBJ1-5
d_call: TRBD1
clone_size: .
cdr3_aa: CAWSSETGDRGSQPQHF
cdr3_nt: TGTGCCTGGAGTTCGGAAACGGGGGACAGGGGTAGTCAGCCCCAGCATTTT

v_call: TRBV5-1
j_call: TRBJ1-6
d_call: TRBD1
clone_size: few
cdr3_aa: CASSPAGRQGPNSPLHF
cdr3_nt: TGCGCCAGCAGCCCGGCGGGGCGACAGGGTCCAAATTCACCCCTCCACTTT

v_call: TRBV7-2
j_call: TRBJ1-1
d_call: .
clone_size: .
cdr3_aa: CASSLGSGMNTEAFF
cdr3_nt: TGTGCCAGCAGCTTGGGATCCGGAATGAACACTGAAGCTTTCTTT

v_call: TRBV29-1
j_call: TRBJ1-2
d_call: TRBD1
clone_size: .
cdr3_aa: CSARDRGQIYTF
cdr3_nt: TGCAGCGCTCGGGACAGGGGGCAGATCTACACCTTC

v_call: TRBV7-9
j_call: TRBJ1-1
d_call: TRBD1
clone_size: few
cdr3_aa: CASSRRDRNTEAFF
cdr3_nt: TGTGCCAGCAGCAGAAGGGACAGGAACACTGAAGCTTTCTTT

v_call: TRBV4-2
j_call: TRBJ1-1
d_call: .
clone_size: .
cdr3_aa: CASSQDRYLTEAFF
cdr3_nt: TGTGCCAGCAGCCAAGATAGATACCTGACTGAAGCTTTCTTT

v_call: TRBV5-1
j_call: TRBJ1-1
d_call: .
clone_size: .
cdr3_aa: CASSPLAEMNTEAFF
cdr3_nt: TGCGCCAGCAGCCCGCTTGCAGAAATGAACACTGAAGCTTTCTTT

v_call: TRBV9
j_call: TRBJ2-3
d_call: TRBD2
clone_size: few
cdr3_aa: CASSRRLAGFDTDTQYF
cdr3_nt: TGTGCCAGCAGCCGGAGACTAGCGGGGTTCGACACAGATACGCAGTATTTT

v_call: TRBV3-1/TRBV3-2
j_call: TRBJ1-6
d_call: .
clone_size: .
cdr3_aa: CASSQAARDSPLHF
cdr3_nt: TGTGCCAGCAGCCAAGCCGCTAGGGATTCACCCCTCCACTTT

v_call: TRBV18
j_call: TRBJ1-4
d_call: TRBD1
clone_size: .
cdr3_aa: CASSPTGDTTNEKLFF
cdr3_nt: TGTGCCAGCTCACCGACAGGGGATACAACTAATGAAAAACTGTTTTTT

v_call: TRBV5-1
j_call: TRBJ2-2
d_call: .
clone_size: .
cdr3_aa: CASSWGIQGNTGELFF
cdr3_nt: TGCGCCAGCAGTTGGGGGATACAGGGGAACACCGGGGAGCTGTTTTTT

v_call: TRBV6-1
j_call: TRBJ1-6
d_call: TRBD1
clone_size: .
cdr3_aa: CASSEQGGDSPLHF
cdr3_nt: TGTGCCAGCAGTGAACAGGGGGGTGATTCACCCCTCCACTTT

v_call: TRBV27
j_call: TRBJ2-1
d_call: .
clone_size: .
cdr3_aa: CASRSQGIHNEQFF
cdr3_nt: TGTGCCAGCAGATCCCAGGGGATCCACAATGAGCAGTTCTTC

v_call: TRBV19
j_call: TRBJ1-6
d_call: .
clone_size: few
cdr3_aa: CASSIGGPFEALHF
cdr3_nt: TGTGCCAGTAGTATTGGGGGTCCCTTTGAGGCCCTCCACTTT

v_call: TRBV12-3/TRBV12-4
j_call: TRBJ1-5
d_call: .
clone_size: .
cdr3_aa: CASSLGTNQPQHF
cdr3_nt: TGTGCCAGCAGTTTGGGAACCAATCAGCCCCAGCATTTT

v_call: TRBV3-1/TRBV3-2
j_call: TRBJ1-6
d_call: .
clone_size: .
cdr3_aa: CASSLRDTDSPLHF
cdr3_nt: TGTGCCAGCAGCCTCCGGGACACCGATTCACCCCTCCACTTT

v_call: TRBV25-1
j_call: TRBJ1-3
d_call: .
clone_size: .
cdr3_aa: CASSERTAGNTIYF
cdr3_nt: TGTGCCAGCAGTGAGCGTACAGCTGGAAACACCATATATTTT

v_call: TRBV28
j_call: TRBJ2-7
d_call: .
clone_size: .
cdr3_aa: CASSRLRGQYF
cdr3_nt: TGTGCCAGCAGTAGGCTACGGGGGCAGTACTTC

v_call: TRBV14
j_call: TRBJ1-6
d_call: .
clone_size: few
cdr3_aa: CASSQIDSPLHF
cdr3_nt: TGTGCCAGCAGCCAGATAGATTCACCCCTCCACTTT

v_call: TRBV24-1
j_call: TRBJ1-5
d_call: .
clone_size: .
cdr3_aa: CATSDNGQFNQPQHF
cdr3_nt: TGTGCCACCAGTGATAACGGACAGTTCAATCAGCCCCAGCATTTT

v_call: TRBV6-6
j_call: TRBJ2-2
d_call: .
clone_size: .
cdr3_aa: CASSNMNRDGTGELFF
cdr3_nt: TGTGCCAGCAGTAACATGAACAGGGATGGCACCGGGGAGCTGTTTTTT

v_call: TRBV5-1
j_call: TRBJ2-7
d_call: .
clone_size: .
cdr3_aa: CASQPGVGIYEQYF
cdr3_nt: TGCGCCAGCCAGCCCGGGGTAGGGATCTACGAGCAGTACTTC

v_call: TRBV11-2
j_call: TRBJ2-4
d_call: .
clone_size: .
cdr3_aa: CASSSKIDRTDNIQYF
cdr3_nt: TGTGCCAGCAGCTCCAAAATCGACCGGACAGACAACATTCAGTACTTC

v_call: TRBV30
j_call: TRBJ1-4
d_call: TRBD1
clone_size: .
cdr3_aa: CAWGQGTNEKLFF
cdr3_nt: TGTGCCTGGGGACAGGGGACTAATGAAAAACTGTTTTTT

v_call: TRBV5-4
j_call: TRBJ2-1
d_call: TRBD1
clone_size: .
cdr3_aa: CASSLGKDRPGYNEQFF
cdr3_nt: TGTGCCAGCAGCTTGGGAAAGGACAGGCCGGGATACAATGAGCAGTTCTTC

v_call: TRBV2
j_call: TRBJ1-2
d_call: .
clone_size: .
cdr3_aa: CASSALGPTNYGYTF
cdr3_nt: TGTGCCAGCAGTGCACTAGGTCCTACTAACTATGGCTACACCTTC

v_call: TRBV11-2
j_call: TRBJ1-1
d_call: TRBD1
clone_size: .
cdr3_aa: CASSLDGPQGQLNTEAFF
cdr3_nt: TGTGCCAGCAGCTTAGATGGACCTCAGGGACAGTTGAACACTGAAGCTTTCTTT

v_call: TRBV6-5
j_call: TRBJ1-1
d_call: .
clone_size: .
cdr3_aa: CASSYSVWDTEAFF
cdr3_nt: TGTGCCAGCAGTTACTCGGTGTGGGACACTGAAGCTTTCTTT

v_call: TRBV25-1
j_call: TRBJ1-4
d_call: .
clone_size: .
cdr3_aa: CASSRQAGEKLFF
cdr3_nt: TGTGCCAGCAGTCGGCAGGCGGGCGAAAAACTGTTTTTT

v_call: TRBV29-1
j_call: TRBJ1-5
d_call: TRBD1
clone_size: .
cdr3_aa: CSVGQGLPPQHF
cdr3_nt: TGCAGCGTAGGACAGGGCTTACCGCCCCAGCATTTT

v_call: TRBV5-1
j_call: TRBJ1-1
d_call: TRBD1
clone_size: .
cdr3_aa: CASNTVAGGPNTEAFF
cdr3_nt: TGCGCCAGCAACACGGTGGCAGGGGGCCCCAACACTGAAGCTTTCTTT

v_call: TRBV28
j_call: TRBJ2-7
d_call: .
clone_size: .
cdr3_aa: CASSLRSEQYF
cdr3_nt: TGTGCCAGCAGTTTGAGGAGCGAGCAGTACTTC

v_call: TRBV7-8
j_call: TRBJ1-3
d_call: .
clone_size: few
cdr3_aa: CASSLAAFSGNTIYF
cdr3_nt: TGTGCCAGCAGCTTAGCTGCTTTCTCTGGAAACACCATATATTTT

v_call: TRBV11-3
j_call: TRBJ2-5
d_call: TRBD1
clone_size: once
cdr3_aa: CASSLRQGAVETQYF
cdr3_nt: TGTGCCAGCAGCCTAAGACAGGGGGCAGTGGAGACCCAGTACTTC

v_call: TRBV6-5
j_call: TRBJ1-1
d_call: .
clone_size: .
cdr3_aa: CASSYDFAGNTEAFF
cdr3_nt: TGTGCCAGCAGTTACGATTTCGCAGGGAACACTGAAGCTTTCTTT

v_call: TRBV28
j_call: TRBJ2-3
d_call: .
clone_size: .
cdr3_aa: CASTLRDTQYF
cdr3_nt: TGTGCCAGCACCCTGCGCGATACGCAGTATTTT

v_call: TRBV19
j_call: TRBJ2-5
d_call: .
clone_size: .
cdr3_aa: CASSISETQYF
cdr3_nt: TGTGCCAGTAGTATATCCGAGACCCAGTACTTC

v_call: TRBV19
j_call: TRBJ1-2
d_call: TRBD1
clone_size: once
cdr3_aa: CASSQLDRGVIYGYTF
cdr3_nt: TGTGCCAGTAGTCAGCTGGACAGGGGCGTTATCTATGGCTACACCTTC

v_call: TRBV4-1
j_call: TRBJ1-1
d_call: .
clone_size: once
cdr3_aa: CASSQGPEAFF
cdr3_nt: TGCGCCAGCAGCCAAGGTCCCGAAGCTTTCTTT

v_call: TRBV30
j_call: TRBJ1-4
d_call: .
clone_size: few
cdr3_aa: CAWSVQGEKLFF
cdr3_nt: TGTGCCTGGAGTGTACAGGGTGAAAAACTGTTTTTT

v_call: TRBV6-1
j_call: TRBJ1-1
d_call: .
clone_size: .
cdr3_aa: CASSELRGTEAFF
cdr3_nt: TGTGCCAGCAGTGAACTGCGGGGTACTGAAGCTTTCTTT

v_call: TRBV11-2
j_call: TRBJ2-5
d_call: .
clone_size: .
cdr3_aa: CASSLVIGRGSGTQYF
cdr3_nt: TGTGCCAGCAGCTTAGTCATCGGACGGGGGAGCGGGACCCAGTACTTC

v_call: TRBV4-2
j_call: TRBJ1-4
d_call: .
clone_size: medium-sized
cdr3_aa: CASSRGPSTNEKLFF
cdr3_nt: TGTGCCAGCAGCCGAGGACCTTCAACTAATGAAAAACTGTTTTTT

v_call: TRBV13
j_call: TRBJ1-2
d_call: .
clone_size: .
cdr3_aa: CASSYRSGQAYGYTF
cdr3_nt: TGTGCCAGCAGCTACCGATCGGGGCAGGCCTATGGCTACACCTTC

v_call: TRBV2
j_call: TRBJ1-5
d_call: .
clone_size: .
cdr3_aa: CASRAGQVSQPQHF
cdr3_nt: TGTGCCAGCAGGGCGGGACAAGTCTCGCAGCCCCAGCATTTT

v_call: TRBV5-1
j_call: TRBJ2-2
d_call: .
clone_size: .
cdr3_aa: CASSLVVGLNTGELFF
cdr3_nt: TGCGCCAGCAGCTTGGTAGTCGGGTTGAACACCGGGGAGCTGTTTTTT

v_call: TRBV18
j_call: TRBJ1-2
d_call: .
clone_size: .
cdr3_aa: CASSPEQGNYGYTF
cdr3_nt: TGTGCCAGCTCACCAGAGCAGGGGAACTATGGCTACACCTTC

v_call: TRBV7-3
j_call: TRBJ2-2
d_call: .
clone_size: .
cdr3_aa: CASSPRGIVTGELFF
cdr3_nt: TGTGCCAGCAGCCCGAGGGGTATCGTAACCGGGGAGCTGTTTTTT

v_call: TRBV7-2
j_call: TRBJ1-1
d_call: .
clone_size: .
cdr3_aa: CASSPGPNTEAFF
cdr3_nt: TGTGCCAGCAGCCCAGGACCGAACACTGAAGCTTTCTTT

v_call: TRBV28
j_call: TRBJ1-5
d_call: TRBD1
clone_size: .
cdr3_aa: CASSLYRGGSRSNQPQHF
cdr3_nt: TGTGCCAGCAGTTTATACAGGGGAGGGTCACGAAGCAATCAGCCCCAGCATTTT

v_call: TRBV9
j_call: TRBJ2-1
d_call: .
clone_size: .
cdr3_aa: CASSVADSTDTWSYNEQFF
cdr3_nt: TGTGCCAGCAGCGTAGCGGACAGTACCGATACGTGGTCCTACAATGAGCAGTTCTTC

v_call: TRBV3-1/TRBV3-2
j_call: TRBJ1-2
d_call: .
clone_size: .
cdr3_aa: CASSPRLEGSVYTF
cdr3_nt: TGTGCCAGCAGCCCCAGGCTTGAGGGTTCCGTCTACACCTTC

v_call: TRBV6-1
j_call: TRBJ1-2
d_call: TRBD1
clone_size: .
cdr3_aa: CASSEVRDSVSNGYTF
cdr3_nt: TGTGCCAGCAGTGAGGTACGGGACAGTGTCTCTAATGGCTACACCTTC

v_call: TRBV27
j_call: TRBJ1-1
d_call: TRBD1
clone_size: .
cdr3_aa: CASTQGAEAFF
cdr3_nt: TGTGCCAGCACTCAGGGGGCTGAAGCTTTCTTT

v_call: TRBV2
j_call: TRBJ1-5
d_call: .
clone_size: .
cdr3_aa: CASSDRTAYQPQHF
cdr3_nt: TGTGCCAGCAGTGACCGGACCGCGTATCAGCCCCAGCATTTT